This T cell receptor beta chain was documented in a study of graft-versus-host responses after intestinal transplantation. The study's findings and limits: The marrow of recipients harbored GvH clones, and ileum or blood showed some of them first.

Some clones are missing from TCRdb's copy, which holds only in-frame ones; the method was immunoSEQ multiplex PCR. Among some 11,000 clones listed, about 83% were seen once. A remark on this clone: Its target is not known.

This CDR3 has 12 amino acids. Trimming left V 7 bases short and J 4 bases short, with 8 bases between. From germline, CDR1 is MDHEN and CDR2 SYDVKM. The receptor was derived from a human patient who received an intestinal transplant, so some T cells may come from the graft donor. The source material was PBMCs, sampled roughly 130 days after transplant. The J gene is TRBJ2-1, the V gene TRBV28; no clear D. CDR3 region: CASTHAYNEQFF. For the CDR3, the DNA is TGTGCCAGCACCCACGCTTACAATGAGCAGTTCTTC. Variable domain in full (rest from reference TRBV28 and TRBJ2-1): DVKVTQSSRYLVKRTGEKVFLECVQDMDHENMFWYRQDPGLGLRLIYFSYDVKMKEKGDIPEGYSVSREKKERFSLILESASTNQTSMYLCASTHAYNEQFFGPGTRLTVL.